Listed below are T cell receptor beta chains from one sample, sequenced in a study of brain T cells in children with intractable seizures. Clones were read by immunoSEQ multiplex PCR, and TCRdb kept only the in-frame ones, dropping some. The table has tens of thousands of clones, approximately 95% seen once. Sequenced here: peripheral blood, sampled at surgery. The receptors derive from a boy in the first two years of life with focal cortical dysplasia and intractable seizures. CDR3s include the opening cysteine and the closing phenylalanine or tryptophan. The D gene is left open where the match is weak. Size values are once, few and many counts, or a class for expanded clones, and some rows have none.

clone size	V gene	D gene	J gene	CDR3 protein	CDR3 DNA
NA	TRBV5-1	TRBD2	TRBJ2-2	CASSLGLAGAGELFF	TGCGCCAGCAGCTTGGGACTAGCGGGAGCCGGGGAGCTGTTTTTT
NA	TRBV5-1	TRBD2	TRBJ2-3	CASRLGEGADTQYF	TGCGCCAGCAGGTTGGGGGAGGGCGCAGATACGCAGTATTTT
NA	TRBV7-2	TRBD2	TRBJ2-7	CASSLVASGRVYEQYF	TGTGCCAGCAGCTTAGTGGCTAGCGGGAGGGTCTACGAGCAGTACTTC
NA	TRBV20-1	NA	TRBJ1-3	CSASVWDSGNTIYF	TGCAGTGCTAGTGTCTGGGACTCTGGAAACACCATATATTTT
few	TRBV10-3	TRBD2	TRBJ2-1	CAISGTSEYNEQFF	TGTGCCATCAGTGGGACTAGCGAGTACAATGAGCAGTTCTTC
NA	TRBV7-8	TRBD2	TRBJ2-1	CASSRDPGTSGRDEQFF	TGTGCCAGCAGCCGAGACCCAGGGACTAGCGGGAGGGATGAGCAGTTCTTC
NA	TRBV5-8	NA	TRBJ2-3	CASSLAIWRVEYTDTQYF	TGTGCCAGCAGCTTGGCTATTTGGCGGGTAGAGTACACAGATACGCAGTATTTT
NA	TRBV24-1	TRBD2	TRBJ2-5	CATSDSFDRTSGSAETQYF	TGTGCCACCAGTGATTCCTTTGACCGAACTAGCGGGAGTGCGGAGACCCAGTACTTC
NA	TRBV19	NA	TRBJ2-7	CASSIKFWGNYEQYF	TGTGCCAGTAGTATTAAGTTTTGGGGGAACTACGAGCAGTACTTC
once	TRBV7-2	TRBD1	TRBJ2-5	CASSSYRDRDF	TGTGCCAGCAGCTCATACCGGGACAGGGACTTC
NA	TRBV24-1	TRBD2	TRBJ2-7	CATSDWLAGGSDEQYF	TGTGCCACCAGTGATTGGCTAGCGGGAGGGTCCGACGAGCAGTACTTC
NA	TRBV29-1	TRBD2	TRBJ2-3	CSVEGGLAGFTDTQYF	TGCAGCGTTGAAGGGGGACTAGCGGGGTTCACAGATACGCAGTATTTT
NA	TRBV18	NA	TRBJ2-7	CASSPAGLTYEQYF	TGTGCCAGCTCACCGGCGGGGCTAACCTACGAGCAGTACTTC
NA	TRBV5-1	TRBD1	TRBJ1-1	CASSEDRVNTEAFF	TGCGCCAGCAGCGAGGACAGGGTGAACACTGAAGCTTTCTTT
NA	TRBV9	NA	TRBJ2-5	CVSSVNAGSKETQYF	TGTGTCAGCAGCGTAAACGCAGGATCAAAAGAGACCCAGTACTTC
NA	TRBV2	NA	TRBJ2-4	CASSEQAKNIQYF	TGTGCCAGCAGTGAACAGGCCAAAAACATTCAGTACTTC
NA	TRBV27	NA	TRBJ2-7	CASSFLQSYEQYF	TGTGCCAGCAGTTTTCTACAATCCTACGAGCAGTACTTC